In this sample, the clone carrying this TCR beta chain turned up many times. The sample is drawn from a study of T cells in Graves' hyperthyroidism and ophthalmopathy. RNA transcripts provided the source from which TCR beta CDR3 regions were amplified. The HTBI primer set was used in a first-round RT-PCR of the TCR CDR3. TCRdb re-called the multiplex PCR reads through MiXCR, storing one row per CDR3 protein. The sample includes hundreds of thousands of distinct CDR3 sequences, roughly 19% of them seen just once. Germline V gene data show CDR1 as SGHRS and CDR2 as YFSETQ. V was clipped by 1 base and J by 5 bases, with 14 bases between them. This CDR3 spans 15 amino acids.

V usage is TRBV5-1 and J usage is TRBJ2-3; TRBD1 is a possible D gene (6 bases). The TCR comes from a man aged 50-60 years with Graves' ophthalmopathy. The specimen was blood. CDR3 protein: CASSLNGQPLDTQYF. The DNA of the CDR3 is TGCGCCAGCAGCTTGAATGGACAGCCATTAGATACGCAGTATTTT.